The TCR beta chain described here comes from a study of blood T cell repertoires in COVID-19. Study-level information: Whether acute or convalescent, the COVID-19 samples came from the United States, Italy and Spain. T cells, B-cell-depleted T cells, or PBMCs supplied cDNA or gDNA.

This clone showed up just once. Per the original methods: Reference gene primer amplification gave estimated nucleated cell counts. Generated by immunoSEQ multiplex PCR, the TCRdb table keeps only in-frame clones and is missing some. V, J and clone size are taken as reported in that table, and D and trimming were inferred from the DNA itself. This table holds about 170,000 clones, roughly 91% found once. CDR1 and CDR2 from the germline V gene are LNHDA and SQIVND (reference sequence). CDR3 size: 15 residues. V was shortened by 1 base and J by 0 bases, with 7 bases between the two germline ends. The J gene is TRBJ1-5, the V gene TRBV19; D is unresolved. The sample taken for sequencing was peripheral blood. This TCR was sampled from a man aged 50 to 59 who had recovered from COVID-19. DNA of the CDR3: TGTGCCAGTAGTATAGGACTGAGTAGCAATCAGCCCCAGCATTTT. Its translation is CASSIGLSSNQPQHF.